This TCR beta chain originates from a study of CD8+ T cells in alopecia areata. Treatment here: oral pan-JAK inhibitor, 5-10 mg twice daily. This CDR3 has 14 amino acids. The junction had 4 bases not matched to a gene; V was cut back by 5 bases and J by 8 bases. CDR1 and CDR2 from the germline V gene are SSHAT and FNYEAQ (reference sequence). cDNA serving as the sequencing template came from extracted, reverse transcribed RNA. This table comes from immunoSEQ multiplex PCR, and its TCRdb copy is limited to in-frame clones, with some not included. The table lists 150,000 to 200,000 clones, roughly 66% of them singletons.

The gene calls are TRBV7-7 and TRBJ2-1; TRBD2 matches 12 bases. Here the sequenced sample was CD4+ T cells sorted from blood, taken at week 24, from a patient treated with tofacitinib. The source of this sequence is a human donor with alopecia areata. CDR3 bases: TGTGCCAGCAGCCCTAGCGGGGGGGGCCATGAGCAGTTCTTC. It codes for CASSPSGGGHEQFF.